Sequencing of this TCR beta chain was carried out in a study of resident and recirculating memory T cells in vitiligo (dated by TCRdb to 2016 to 2019). General notes on the study: For TCR beta sequencing, each of a few stable vitiligo patients provided PBMCs and epidermis from shave biopsies taken at two lesional sites and two nonlesional sites. Without cell sorting, samples were homogenized immediately before genomic DNA was extracted using the Qiagen DNeasy Blood & Tissue Kit. The human TCR beta sequencing tested whether specific clones in lesional vitiligo skin differed from clones in nonlesional skin and blood. Study-level results and caveats: Clonality was not the same from one vitiligo lesion to another, and no unique dominant TCR clone turned up. TCR sequences were not shared across biopsy sites or across patients, which suggests that different T cell clones infiltrate different lesions, a pattern described as private specificity. Mechanistic studies in the future are needed to assess how much the detected T cell clones and the human Trm pools versus Tcm pools each contribute. By overlap and correlation analysis, no significant repertoire overlap was shown between biopsies, even within a single patient, except for each lesion compared with itself.

With regard to this clone: Its recognized antigen is unknown. No qualities accompany the bases; no much larger clone lies one base away.

TCR beta chains were amplified from genomic DNA with the immunoSEQ hsTCRB kit. TCR beta libraries were sequenced on an Illumina MiSeq instrument by the immunoSEQ service. The original pipeline was this. Repertoire data were analyzed with the immunoSEQ Analyzer. TCRdb took over this immuneACCESS table, retaining in-frame rearrangements with V and J assigned. Such tables are incomplete; in checked studies, under half of the missing clones stem from an unresolved V gene, and the remainder is unexplained. D and trimming were read from the DNA, whereas the V and J calls and clone size are those reported in that table. Present in this sample are about 42,000 clones, approximately 91% of which were seen just once. The ten largest clones represent roughly 4.5% of the sample. Stable vitiligo was defined as no change in lesions over the previous 6 months. To count as stable, patients also needed to show no confetti depigmentation, which is a clinical sign of active vitiligo. Patients who had been treated within the previous three months were excluded. PBMCs were isolated from heparinized blood by Ficoll density gradient centrifugation and were subsequently flash-frozen.

Trimming takes 5 bases from V and 3 bases from J, and the germline ends sit 16 bases apart. From the cysteine through the phenylalanine, the CDR3 covers 15 amino acids. Only the CDR3 DNA stays, 45 bases, in frame from base 1. CDR1 and CDR2 (SGHVS, FQNEAQ) derive from the germline V gene. The chain is made from TRBV7-8 and TRBJ1-1; the D region possibly corresponds to TRBD1 (5 bases align). Sequencing was performed on blood. This TCR was recovered from a male donor with vitiligo. The CDR3 protein sequence reads: CASSAAGRPDTEAFF. In nucleotides, the sequence is TGTGCCAGCAGCGCAGCAGGGAGGCCCGACACTGAAGCTTTCTTT.